The 25 T cell receptor beta chains listed next were all sequenced from one sample in a study of blood T cell repertoires in COVID-19. Profiled with immunoSEQ multiplex PCR; TCRdb holds only in-frame clones, not every one. The sample has under 300,000 clones, approximately 90% seen once. Sequencing was done on a sample of PBMCs or T cells enriched from blood (not recorded which). These receptors were obtained from a woman aged 40 to 50 with acute COVID-19.

The V call is TRBV12-3 or TRBV12-4, the J call TRBJ2-7, with D hard to call. CDR3 length: 11 residues. Deletions cut 2 bases from V and 6 bases from J, with 5 bases between. The CDR3 DNA reads as TGTGCCAGCAGTTTAAATCTCGAGCAGTACTTC. Translated: CASSLNLEQYF.

This chain joins TRBV11-2 and TRBJ2-7, with D perhaps TRBD1 (5 bases). With 5 bases removed from V and 0 bases from J, the gap between germline ends came to 14 bases. The CDR3 contains 15 residues. From germline, CDR1 is SGHAT and CDR2 FQNNGV. This chain's CDR3 is CASSQFGASSYEQYF. CDR3 coding DNA: TGTGCCAGCAGCCAATTTGGGGCGAGCTCCTACGAGCAGTACTTC. The variable domain in full, with the rest retrieved from reference TRBV11-2 and TRBJ2-7, is EAGVAQSPRYKIIEKRQSVAFWCNPISGHATLYWYQQILGQGPKLLIQFQNNGVVDDSQLPKDRFSAERLKGVDSTLKIQPAKLEDSAVYLCASSQFGASSYEQYFGPGTRLTVT.

V gene TRBV4-3 combines with J gene TRBJ2-1; 9 positions match TRBD2. This CDR3 spans 18 amino acids. V lost 1 base to trimming and J lost 1 base; unmatched junction nucleotides: 8. CDR1 and CDR2 (germline): LGHNA, YSLEER. The CDR3 sequence: CASSQATPGLASYNEQFF. The CDR3 DNA is TGCGCCAGCAGCCAAGCTACTCCGGGACTAGCTTCCTACAATGAGCAGTTCTTC.

The V and J genes are TRBV3-1 (or the pseudogene TRBV3-2) and TRBJ2-1, with 8 bases fitting TRBD1. V shed 1 base, J shed 4 bases, and the junction held 12 bases outside the gene matches. Germline CDR1 and CDR2: LGHDT and YNNKEL (reference sequence). The CDR3 runs 18 residues. For the CDR3, the DNA is TGTGCCAGCAGCCAAGGTTCCCCAACAGGGGGAGGATACAATGAGCAGTTCTTC. It yields the protein CASSQGSPTGGGYNEQFF.

This clone occurred once. The chain joins TRBV3-1 (or the pseudogene TRBV3-2) to TRBJ2-7, with 9 bases fitting TRBD2. Germline V gene data show CDR1 as LGHDT and CDR2 as YNNKEL (reference sequence). The CDR3 length is 16 residues. Trimming removed 0 bases from V and 3 bases from J; junction bases left unmatched: 6. CDR3 nucleotide sequence: TGTGCCAGCAGCCAAGAGACTAGCGGCTTTTACTACGAGCAGTACTTC. It codes for CASSQETSGFYYEQYF.

This clone was detected once. The CDR3 DNA reads as TGCGCCAGCAGCTGGGGACACGAGATCGGCAATTCACCCCTCCACTTT. Its translation is CASSWGHEIGNSPLHF. This chain joins TRBV5-1 and TRBJ1-6, with D possibly TRBD1 on 6 matching bases. V lost 3 bases and J 7 bases, leaving 17 bases between the germline ends. The CDR3 contains 16 residues. CDR1 and CDR2 (germline): SGHRS, YFSETQ.

CDR3 region: CASSIRENEQFF. As DNA, the CDR3 is TGTGCCAGTAGTATTCGGGAGAATGAGCAGTTCTTC. The chain links TRBV19 to TRBJ2-1, with D perhaps TRBD2 (6 bases). V lost 3 bases, J lost 7 bases, and 7 bases lay in between. The CDR3 loop spans 12 amino acids. Germline V gene lookup returns CDR1 LNHDA and CDR2 SQIVND (reference sequence).

The chain combines TRBV7-9 with TRBJ1-1; TRBD1 matches at 8 bases. The CDR3 runs 13 residues. Per germline, CDR1 SEHNR and CDR2 FQNEAQ (reference sequence). J lost 7 bases, V lost 0 bases, and 1 base had no gene match. CDR3 protein: CASSLAGTGEAFF. The CDR3 DNA is TGTGCCAGCAGCTTAGCGGGGACAGGTGAAGCTTTCTTT.

V gene TRBV19 combines with J gene TRBJ2-2; 7 bases match TRBD2. V was clipped by 6 bases and J by 5 bases; unmatched bases: 6. CDR1 and CDR2 from the germline V gene are LNHDA and SQIVND (reference sequence). The CDR3 runs 14 residues. CDR3 sequence: CASRGGSRTGELFF. The CDR3 region has the DNA TGTGCCAGTAGAGGCGGGAGTCGGACCGGGGAGCTGTTTTTT.

The chain joins TRBV2 to TRBJ1-4, with D unclear. The V end lost 4 bases, the J end lost 3 bases, and 3 bases lay between the germline ends. Germline V CDR1 and CDR2: SNHLY, FYNNEI. The CDR3 sequence is 12 residues long. The CDR3 loop is CASSVANEKLFF. CDR3 DNA: TGTGCCAGCAGTGTCGCTAATGAAAAACTGTTTTTT.

The chain joins TRBV18 to TRBJ1-3; D remains unclear. The CDR3 has 16 amino acids. Per the germline V gene, CDR1 is KGHSH and CDR2 is LQKENI. V shed 0 bases and J shed 0 bases, with 9 bases lying between them. As DNA, the CDR3 is TGTGCCAGCTCACCACCGGCTGTATACTCTGGAAACACCATATATTTT. Its translation: CASSPPAVYSGNTIYF.

This clone was detected a few times. The chain joins TRBV7-9 to TRBJ2-7, with 9 bases lining up with TRBD1. V shed 0 bases and J 5 bases; nucleotides not matched to a gene: 5. The germline CDR1 and CDR2 sequences are SEHNR and FQNEAQ (reference sequence). CDR3 length equals 15 residues. CDR3 region: CASSLAGTGTHEQYF. The CDR3 coding sequence is TGTGCCAGCAGCTTAGCGGGGACAGGGACCCACGAGCAGTACTTC. Full variable domain (missing parts from reference TRBV7-9 and TRBJ2-7): DTGVSQNPRHKITKRGQNVTFRCDPISEHNRLYWYRQTLGQGPEFLTYFQNEAQLEKSRLLSDRFSAERPKGSFSTLEIQRTEQGDSAMYLCASSLAGTGTHEQYFGPGTRLTVT.

The chain joins TRBV7-2 to TRBJ1-5; maybe TRBD1 (6 bases). This CDR3 has 15 amino acids. The germline V gene encodes CDR1 SGHTA and CDR2 FQGNSA. V gave up 3 bases and J gave up 0 bases, with 9 bases separating them. The CDR3: CASSLGQYSNQPQHF. Here the CDR3 DNA reads TGTGCCAGCAGCTTGGGACAATATAGCAATCAGCCCCAGCATTTT.

V is TRBV27 and J is TRBJ1-1; possible D gene TRBD1, 5 bases. There are 14 residues in the CDR3. The V and J ends lost 5 bases and 7 bases respectively, with 17 bases between them. CDR1 and CDR2 (germline): MNHEY, SMNVEV (reference sequence). This CDR3 is CASSTGGNPSEAFF. CDR3 DNA sequence: TGTGCCAGCAGTACCGGGGGGAACCCCAGTGAAGCTTTCTTT.

The J gene is TRBJ2-7, the V gene TRBV4-1, with 9 bases that match TRBD1. Germline V gene lookup returns CDR1 MGHRA and CDR2 YSYEKL. This CDR3 has 15 amino acids. With V trimmed by 4 bases and J by 4 bases, 8 bases remained unmatched. In nucleotides, the CDR3 is TGCGCCAGCAGCCCCTCGGAAGGACAGGGGTACGAGCAGTACTTC. Translation: CASSPSEGQGYEQYF.

V usage is TRBV19 and J usage is TRBJ2-7, with D possibly TRBD2 on 6 matching bases. Trimming left V 0 bases short and J 10 bases short, with 13 bases between. The length of the CDR3 is 13 residues. CDR1 LNHDA and CDR2 SQIVND come from the germline V gene (reference sequence). For the CDR3, the DNA is TGTGCCAGTAGTATAGATCGGGACTCAACCCAGTACTTC. Its translation is CASSIDRDSTQYF.

The chain carries TRBV6-5 and TRBJ2-5; TRBD1 is a possible D gene (6 bases). Germline V gene data show CDR1 as MNHEY and CDR2 as SVGAGI. This CDR3 region has 14 residues. V gave up 5 bases and J gave up 5 bases, with 15 bases separating them. In DNA, the CDR3 is TGTGCCAGCAGTCGGACAGCCGGGGTGGAGACCCAGTACTTC. Protein sequence: CASSRTAGVETQYF.

The V call is TRBV6-2 or TRBV6-3, the J call TRBJ2-3; the D gene is possibly TRBD1 (6 bases). The CDR3 length is 13 residues. From germline, CDR1 is MNHEY and CDR2 SVGEGT. The V end lost 0 bases, the J end lost 6 bases, and 7 bases lay between the germline ends. The CDR3 sequence: CASSYSRGDTQYF. As DNA, the CDR3 is TGTGCCAGCAGTTACTCGAGGGGGGATACGCAGTATTTT.

The V call is TRBV4-1, the J call TRBJ1-3; 10 positions match TRBD1. J lost 7 bases, V lost 3 bases, and 9 bases had no gene match. Germline values: CDR1 MGHRA, CDR2 YSYEKL. The CDR3 runs 16 residues. DNA for the CDR3: TGCGCCAGCAGCCAGCCGGGACAGGGGCCCCGTAACACCATATATTTT. Translating gives CASSQPGQGPRNTIYF.

The chain carries TRBV29-1 and TRBJ2-2; D perhaps matches TRBD1 (6 bases). This CDR3 has 11 residues. Germline V gene sequence: CDR1 SQVTM, CDR2 ANQGSEA. Trimming took off 5 bases at V and 7 bases at J, with 8 bases between the two ends. The CDR3 spells CSVQGFGELFF. CDR3 in DNA: TGCAGCGTTCAGGGGTTCGGGGAGCTGTTTTTT.

The rearrangement uses TRBV29-1 and TRBJ1-1; the match to TRBD1 covers 8 bases. The V segment lost 5 bases and the J segment 3 bases; nucleotides outside the gene matches: 5. Germline CDR1 is SQVTM and CDR2 is ANQGSEA. The length of the CDR3 is 13 residues. CDR3 in amino acids: CSVQGASDTEAFF. The CDR3 nucleotides read TGCAGCGTTCAGGGGGCGTCGGACACTGAAGCTTTCTTT.

The rearrangement uses TRBV30 and TRBJ1-3; tentative D call: TRBD1 (6 bases). Per germline, CDR1 GTSNPN and CDR2 SVGIG (reference sequence). Trimming shortened V by 0 bases and J by 0 bases, and 15 bases separated the two germline ends. This CDR3 is 17 amino acids long. CDR3 sequence (DNA): TGTGCCTGGAGTGTACCCAGGGGCCGGACCTCTGGAAACACCATATATTTT. The encoded protein is CAWSVPRGRTSGNTIYF.

The chain employs TRBV30 and TRBJ2-1; D is ambiguous. The CDR3 runs to 12 residues. Trimming shortened V by 2 bases and J by 6 bases, and 8 bases separated the two germline ends. Germline V gene data show CDR1 as GTSNPN and CDR2 as SVGIG (reference sequence). CDR3 sequence: CAWSLAGNEQFF. DNA for the CDR3: TGTGCCTGGAGTTTAGCCGGCAATGAGCAGTTCTTC.

The V gene is TRBV15, the J gene TRBJ2-6, with 7 positions matching TRBD2. This CDR3 spans 17 amino acids. The germline V gene encodes CDR1 LNHNV and CDR2 YYDKDF (reference sequence). The V gene end was trimmed by 8 bases and the J gene end by 2 bases; junction bases not matched to a gene: 12. CDR3: CATSLGGFVPGANVLTF. CDR3 sequence (DNA): TGTGCCACCTCCTTGGGGGGGTTTGTCCCTGGGGCCAACGTCCTGACTTTC.

This clone appeared a few times. The sample contains more than one DNA sequence encoding this CDR3. The rearrangement links TRBV30 to TRBJ1-5; TRBD1 is a possible D gene (6 bases). The CDR3 contains 13 residues. Germline CDR1 is GTSNPN and CDR2 is SVGIG (reference sequence). Trimming took 5 bases from V and 4 from J, leaving 12 bases between them. CDR3 residues: CAWSLQGNQPQHF. CDR3 nucleotide sequence: TGTGCCTGGTCCCTACAGGGAAATCAGCCCCAGCATTTT. The whole variable domain, filled in from reference TRBV30 and TRBJ1-5, reads SQTIHQWPATLVQPVGSPLSLECTVEGTSNPNLYWYRQAAGRGLQLLFYSVGIGQISSEVPQNLSASRPQDRQFILSSKKLLLSDSGFYLCAWSLQGNQPQHFGDGTRLSIL.